The 18 T cell receptor beta chains presented below share a single source sample, sequenced in a study of blood T cell repertoires in COVID-19. Some clones are missing from TCRdb's copy, which holds only in-frame ones; the method was immunoSEQ multiplex PCR. The sample lists under 250,000 clones, approximately 91% occurring once. Sequencing input: peripheral blood. Receptors originate from a woman aged 40 to 55 with acute or convalescent COVID-19.

The chain links TRBV3-1 (or the pseudogene TRBV3-2) to TRBJ2-3; 11 bases line up with TRBD2. This CDR3 comprises 15 residues. V dropped 4 bases and J dropped 3; count of bases not matched to a gene: 3. CDR1 and CDR2 (germline): LGHDT, YNNKEL (reference sequence). DNA for the CDR3: TGTGCCAGCAGCCCTAGCGGGGGGAGGACAGATACGCAGTATTTT. Translated: CASSPSGGRTDTQYF.

This rearrangement joins TRBV9 to TRBJ2-3; perhaps TRBD1 as D (5 bases). This CDR3 has 14 residues. CDR1 SGDLS and CDR2 YYNGEE come from the germline V gene. V dropped 0 bases and J dropped 5 bases, with 10 bases sitting between them. DNA of the CDR3: TGTGCCAGCAGCGTAGAGGGGATTAGAGATACGCAGTATTTT. This translates into CASSVEGIRDTQYF.

J is TRBJ2-1 and V is TRBV19; D is undetermined. The ends were cut back, 5 bases at V and 0 bases at J, with 8 bases in the middle. Germline V gene sequence: CDR1 LNHDA, CDR2 SQIVND (reference sequence). The CDR3 totals 14 residues. As DNA, the CDR3 is TGTGCCAGTAGTTACTTGAGCTCCTACAATGAGCAGTTCTTC. Encoded protein: CASSYLSSYNEQFF.

The gene calls are TRBV5-1 and TRBJ1-4, with 9 bases matching TRBD1. CDR1 SGHRS and CDR2 YFSETQ come from the germline V gene. The length of the CDR3 is 15 residues. V lost 4 bases to trimming and J lost 8 bases; unmatched junction nucleotides: 9. In DNA form, the CDR3 reads TGCGCCAGCAGCAGCACAGGGGGCGCGAGGGAAAAACTGTTTTTT. Protein: CASSSTGGAREKLFF.

V usage is TRBV5-1 and J usage is TRBJ2-3; possibly TRBD2 for D (6 bases). CDR3 length: 13 residues. The ends were cut back, 6 bases at V and 1 base at J, with 9 bases in the middle. Germline lookup yields CDR1 SGHRS and CDR2 YFSETQ. In DNA form, the CDR3 reads TGCGCCAGCACCAAGCGGGGCACAGATACGCAGTATTTT. Translating gives CASTKRGTDTQYF.

The rearrangement links TRBV5-1 to TRBJ1-2; D is unresolved. Germline-derived CDR1 and CDR2 are SGHRS and YFSETQ. The CDR3 runs 19 residues. V lost 1 base and J lost 1, with 23 bases in between. In DNA form, the CDR3 reads TGCGCCAGCAGCTTGCTCCCCGGAGACCCTCAAGGCGTTAACTATGGCTACACCTTC. Its translation is CASSLLPGDPQGVNYGYTF.

The rearrangement uses TRBV10-2 and TRBJ1-6; 9 nucleotides match TRBD1. The germline gives CDR1 WSHSY, CDR2 SAAADI. J was trimmed by 4 bases and V by 3 bases; bases with no gene match: 7. CDR3 length: 17 residues. The CDR3 loop reads CASSDKAGTGYNSPLHF. CDR3 sequence (DNA): TGCGCCAGCAGTGATAAAGCCGGGACAGGGTATAATTCACCCCTCCACTTT.

This clone was seen a single time. J is TRBJ2-5 and V is TRBV19; unclear D gene. Trimming left V 2 bases short and J 5 bases short, with 12 bases between. The V gene's germline CDR1 is LNHDA and CDR2 SQIVND (reference sequence). The length of the CDR3 is 14 residues. CDR3 sequence (DNA): TGTGCCAGTAGTATAATTGGAACAGAGGAGACCCAGTACTTC. It codes for CASSIIGTEETQYF.

The chain couples TRBV10-3 to TRBJ1-2, with D possibly matching TRBD1 (5 bases). Germline V gene sequence: CDR1 ENHRY, CDR2 SYGVKD. The CDR3 sequence is 17 residues long. V shed 0 bases and J shed 8 bases, with 22 bases lying between them. CDR3 residues: CAISESMMAANGGGYTF. The CDR3 bases are TGTGCCATCAGTGAGTCGATGATGGCAGCTAATGGGGGGGGCTACACCTTC.

V gene TRBV19 combines with J gene TRBJ1-2, with 8 bases identical to TRBD1. Germline CDR1 and CDR2: LNHDA and SQIVND (reference sequence). V gave up 9 bases and J gave up 4 bases; unmatched junction bases: 10. This CDR3 has 14 residues. This CDR3 reads CASNSRGQAYGYTF. The CDR3 DNA sequence: TGTGCCAGCAACAGTAGGGGACAGGCCTATGGCTACACCTTC.

The gene calls are TRBV7-8 and TRBJ1-2; maybe TRBD1 (5 bases). The CDR3 runs to 14 residues. The V end lost 3 bases, the J end lost 3 bases, and 11 bases lay between the germline ends. From germline, CDR1 is SGHVS and CDR2 FQNEAQ. CDR3 nucleotide sequence: TGTGCCAGCAGCTTTCACAGGATTTACTATGGCTACACCTTC. Translation gives CASSFHRIYYGYTF.

This rearrangement joins TRBV7-2 to TRBJ1-3, with 7 bases fitting TRBD1. CDR3 length equals 15 residues. Germline trimming cut 4 bases from V and 7 bases from J; bases unmatched to any gene: 10. Germline values: CDR1 SGHTA, CDR2 FQGNSA. In nucleotides, the CDR3 is TGTGCCAGCAGCTACCGACAGGGAGGCCGGAACACCATATATTTT. Its translation: CASSYRQGGRNTIYF.

This clone has a handful of counts. J is TRBJ2-5 and V is TRBV7-6; 11 bases map to TRBD2. Germline V gives CDR1 SGHVS, CDR2 FNYEAQ. The CDR3 extends over 17 amino acids. V dropped 1 base and J dropped 4; count of bases not matched to a gene: 8. In DNA form, the CDR3 reads TGTGCCAGCAGCTTAGATCCTAGCGGGGGGAGTTCAGAGACCCAGTACTTC. Amino acids: CASSLDPSGGSSETQYF.

The genes are TRBV5-1 and TRBJ2-3, with D perhaps matching TRBD2 (5 bases). The ends were cut back, 7 bases at V and 1 base at J, with 19 bases in the middle. The CDR3 is made up of 16 amino acids. Germline V gene sequence: CDR1 SGHRS, CDR2 YFSETQ. The CDR3 is CASLRTGDGGTDTQYF. CDR3 sequence (DNA): TGCGCCAGCCTACGGACCGGGGATGGTGGCACAGATACGCAGTATTTT.

The chain carries TRBV2 and TRBJ1-4; D is ambiguous. V gave up 3 bases and J gave up 4 bases, with 9 bases separating them. There are 14 residues in the CDR3. Germline CDR1 SNHLY, CDR2 FYNNEI. CDR3 residues: CASSDGNSNEKLFF. CDR3 in DNA: TGTGCCAGCAGTGACGGTAACAGTAATGAAAAACTGTTTTTT.

The chain is built from TRBV6-5 and TRBJ1-6, with D maybe TRBD1 (5 bases). The length of the CDR3 is 15 residues. V lost 0 bases and J lost 10, with 13 bases in between. The germline V gene encodes CDR1 MNHEY and CDR2 SVGAGI. Here the CDR3 reads CASSYSAGPGSPLHF. The DNA for the CDR3 is TGTGCCAGCAGTTACTCCGCGGGGCCAGGATCACCCCTCCACTTT.

The rearrangement links TRBV11-2 to TRBJ2-1; 10 bases fit TRBD2. The V and J ends lost 3 bases and 7 bases, in that order; junction bases with no gene match: 6. The germline V gene has CDR1 SGHAT and CDR2 FQNNGV. The CDR3 runs 15 residues. The CDR3: CASSFWLAGENEQFF. In DNA form, the CDR3 reads TGTGCCAGCAGCTTTTGGCTAGCGGGGGAGAATGAGCAGTTCTTC.

The sample holds one count of this clone. CDR3 nucleotides: TGTGCCACTAGGGGGGCGAACCGAGGGGTAGGAATTGAAGCTTTCTTT. This sequence encodes CATRGANRGVGIEAFF. The chain combines TRBV19 with TRBJ1-1; maybe TRBD1 (6 bases). There are 16 residues in the CDR3. Looked up from germline, CDR1 is LNHDA and CDR2 is SQIVND (reference sequence). V was pared by 10 bases and J by 7 bases, with 28 bases between.